This is a list of T cell receptor beta chains from one sample in a study of spatial heterogeneity in lung cancer. One entry per CDR3 protein, called by TCRdb with MiXCR from the 5' RACE reads. The sample includes around 60,000 distinct CDR3 sequences, roughly 8% seen only once; the top ten take more than 13%. The specimen comprised PBMCs, sampled at surgery. Receptor source: a female donor with early-stage non-small cell lung cancer. The CDR3 runs from the conserved cysteine through the conserved F or W. Fields, in order: D gene, clone size, J gene, V gene, CDR3 protein, CDR3 DNA. D genes are given only for firm matches. Some rows have no size entry. The others give once, few or many, or a class for an expanded clone.

-,many,TRBJ2-7,TRBV18,CASSPGLAELYEQYF,TGTGCCAGCTCACCAGGGCTAGCCGAACTATACGAGCAGTACTTC
TRBD2,few,TRBJ2-1,TRBV5-4,CASSLYSGGFNEQFF,TGTGCCAGCAGCTTGTATAGCGGGGGGTTCAATGAGCAGTTCTTC
-,few,TRBJ1-1,TRBV4-1,CASTLTRGNTEAFF,TGCGCCAGCACCCTAACCAGGGGAAACACTGAAGCTTTCTTT
-,few,TRBJ2-7,TRBV27,CASSRARDSYEQYF,TGTGCCAGCAGCCGTGCGAGGGACTCCTACGAGCAGTACTTC
-,few,TRBJ2-2,TRBV12-3/TRBV12-4,CASSYRGGTGELFF,TGTGCCAGCAGTTATCGTGGCGGGACCGGGGAGCTGTTTTTT
TRBD1,-,TRBJ2-5,TRBV12-3/TRBV12-4,CASSFRGQGKETQYF,TGTGCCAGCAGTTTTCGGGGACAGGGAAAAGAGACCCAGTACTTC
TRBD2,many,TRBJ2-2,TRBV4-1,CASSTPSGRGGTGELFF,TGCGCCAGCAGCACCCCTAGCGGGAGAGGGGGCACCGGGGAGCTGTTTTTT
-,many,TRBJ2-1,TRBV7-2,CASNLPRGNEQFF,TGTGCCAGCAACCTCCCGAGGGGCAATGAGCAGTTCTTC
TRBD2,-,TRBJ2-2,TRBV20-1,CSADTGGITGELFF,TGCAGTGCAGACACCGGGGGGATCACCGGGGAGCTGTTTTTT
-,many,TRBJ2-7,TRBV5-1,CASSLAQDTDFYEQYF,TGCGCCAGCAGCTTGGCCCAGGACACGGATTTCTACGAGCAGTACTTC
TRBD2,few,TRBJ2-3,TRBV20-1,CSARAGLAGGSTDTQYF,TGCAGTGCTAGAGCCGGACTAGCGGGGGGTAGCACAGATACGCAGTATTTT
TRBD1,few,TRBJ2-1,TRBV11-1,CASSLEGDRGTDEQFF,TGTGCCAGCAGCTTAGAAGGGGACAGGGGTACCGATGAGCAGTTCTTC
TRBD1,few,TRBJ1-2,TRBV19,CASLDRTYGYTF,TGTGCCAGCCTGGACAGGACCTATGGCTACACCTTC
-,-,TRBJ2-7,TRBV2,CAKSTASSYEQYF,TGTGCCAAGTCCACCGCCAGCTCCTACGAGCAGTACTTC
TRBD1,many,TRBJ2-1,TRBV3-1,CASSPNDRAEQFF,TGTGCCAGCAGCCCCAACGACAGGGCTGAGCAGTTCTTC
TRBD1,-,TRBJ1-4,TRBV15,CATSVGRDRANEKLFF,TGTGCCACCAGCGTCGGACGGGACAGAGCTAATGAAAAACTGTTTTTT
TRBD1,few,TRBJ2-1,TRBV6-5,CASSYGGTGFYNEQFF,TGTGCCAGCAGTTACGGGGGGACAGGCTTTTACAATGAGCAGTTCTTC
-,many,TRBJ2-3,TRBV2,CASSERRLATDTQYF,TGTGCCAGCAGTGAGAGGCGGTTAGCAACAGATACGCAGTATTTT
-,many,TRBJ2-5,TRBV5-1,CASSLGQGNILQETQYF,TGCGCCAGCAGCTTGGGCCAGGGGAATATACTACAAGAGACCCAGTACTTC
-,few,TRBJ1-2,TRBV28,CASNRGGKGYTF,TGTGCCAGCAATAGGGGAGGGAAGGGCTACACCTTC
TRBD2,many,TRBJ2-6,TRBV18,CASSSSGRGDSGANVLTF,TGTGCCAGCTCCTCCAGCGGGAGAGGGGACTCTGGGGCCAACGTCCTGACTTTC
TRBD2,many,TRBJ2-3,TRBV4-1,CASSQEGIGLAGEETDTQYF,TGCGCCAGCAGCCAAGAGGGGATTGGACTAGCGGGAGAGGAGACAGATACGCAGTATTTT
-,-,TRBJ1-1,TRBV6-1,CASVVGDTEAFF,TGTGCCAGCGTGGTGGGTGACACTGAAGCTTTCTTT
-,-,TRBJ1-1,TRBV7-9,CATTGSPPWAFF,TGTGCCACCACCGGTTCGCCTCCATGGGCTTTCTTT
-,few,TRBJ1-1,TRBV18,CASSPVKRNTEAFF,TGTGCCAGCTCACCAGTAAAAAGGAACACTGAAGCTTTCTTT
-,many,TRBJ2-3,TRBV19,CASSMMSGSTDTQYF,TGTGCCAGTAGTATGATGAGCGGGAGCACAGATACGCAGTATTTT
-,many,TRBJ2-7,TRBV24-1,CATSDSGRATYEQYF,TGTGCCACCAGTGATTCGGGACGGGCAACCTACGAGCAGTACTTC
-,many,TRBJ2-1,TRBV5-5,CASSFLGTSYNEQFF,TGTGCCAGCAGCTTTCTCGGGACGTCCTACAATGAGCAGTTCTTC
-,few,TRBJ1-1,TRBV6-6,CASRPLGATVEAFF,TGTGCCAGCAGGCCCTTGGGAGCGACAGTAGAAGCTTTCTTT
-,many,TRBJ2-2,TRBV5-1,CASSLDRHRELFF,TGCGCCAGCAGCTTGGACAGACACCGGGAGCTGTTTTTT
-,many,TRBJ2-3,TRBV9,CASSVGVGTDTQYF,TGTGCCAGCAGCGTAGGAGTTGGCACAGATACGCAGTATTTT
-,many,TRBJ1-5,TRBV19,CASSIYGDSNQPQHF,TGTGCCAGTAGTATCTACGGAGATAGCAATCAGCCCCAGCATTTT
TRBD1,few,TRBJ2-3,TRBV12-3/TRBV12-4,CASRTLGQGADTQYF,TGTGCCAGCAGGACCCTGGGACAGGGCGCAGATACGCAGTATTTT
-,medium-sized,TRBJ2-1,TRBV13,CASRAAEANEQFF,TGTGCCAGCAGGGCCGCAGAAGCTAATGAGCAGTTCTTC
-,many,TRBJ2-3,TRBV5-5,CASSPPGTTSGTQYF,TGTGCCAGCAGCCCCCCCGGGACGACCTCAGGAACGCAGTATTTT
TRBD1,few,TRBJ2-3,TRBV29-1,CSVCRDRFTDTQYF,TGCAGCGTTTGCCGGGACAGGTTCACAGATACGCAGTATTTT
-,few,TRBJ2-2,TRBV6-5,CASSRKAGTPGELFF,TGTGCCAGCAGTAGAAAGGCAGGAACCCCCGGGGAGCTGTTTTTT
TRBD1,few,TRBJ1-2,TRBV2,CASTILGQSYGYTF,TGTGCCAGCACTATTTTGGGACAGTCCTATGGCTACACCTTC
-,few,TRBJ1-2,TRBV7-8,CASSPGQPSNYGYTF,TGTGCCAGCAGCCCCGGACAGCCTTCTAACTATGGCTACACCTTC
-,-,TRBJ2-3,TRBV7-8,CASSLEAGRAQYF,TGTGCCAGCAGCTTAGAGGCGGGGCGTGCGCAGTATTTT
-,few,TRBJ2-3,TRBV25-1,CASRGALSTSDTQYF,TGTGCCAGCAGGGGGGCCCTTTCGACCTCAGATACGCAGTATTTT
TRBD2,many,TRBJ2-3,TRBV5-1,CASSLAGLAGATDTQYF,TGCGCCAGCAGCTTGGCAGGACTAGCGGGAGCGACAGATACGCAGTATTTT
TRBD1,many,TRBJ1-5,TRBV12-3/TRBV12-4,CARGDRGNQPQHF,TGTGCCAGAGGCGACAGGGGCAATCAGCCCCAGCATTTT
-,-,TRBJ1-2,TRBV19,CASRKGSYGYTF,TGTGCCAGTAGAAAGGGGAGCTATGGCTACACCTTC
-,-,TRBJ2-1,TRBV28,CASVAGELSYNEQFF,TGTGCCAGCGTGGCCGGGGAATTGTCCTACAATGAGCAGTTCTTC
TRBD1,many,TRBJ2-2,TRBV2,CASSPGQGTAGELFF,TGTGCCAGCAGTCCGGGACAGGGGACAGCGGGGGAGCTGTTTTTT
-,few,TRBJ1-1,TRBV12-3/TRBV12-4,CASRAAGNTEAFF,TGTGCCAGCAGGGCCGCTGGGAACACTGAAGCTTTCTTT
-,-,TRBJ2-3,TRBV20-1,CSAEFGQRYTDTQYF,TGCAGTGCTGAATTCGGGCAGAGGTACACAGATACGCAGTATTTT
TRBD1,many,TRBJ2-3,TRBV18,CASSGQGSTDTQYF,TGTGCCAGCTCAGGACAGGGTAGCACAGATACGCAGTATTTT
-,-,TRBJ1-5,TRBV14,CASSQGGDQPQHF,TGTGCCAGCAGCCAGGGGGGGGATCAGCCCCAGCATTTT
-,few,TRBJ2-4,TRBV20-1,CSAPRDSKNIQYF,TGCAGTGCTCCCAGGGATTCCAAAAACATTCAGTACTTC
-,many,TRBJ2-3,TRBV5-1,CASSLVGASTDTQYF,TGCGCCAGCAGCTTGGTAGGGGCAAGCACAGATACGCAGTATTTT
-,few,TRBJ2-2,TRBV20-1,CSARQGRDGELFF,TGCAGTGCTAGGCAGGGGCGTGACGGGGAGCTGTTTTTT
TRBD2,many,TRBJ2-1,TRBV29-1,CSVVFGGSNEQFF,TGCAGCGTTGTATTCGGGGGGTCCAATGAGCAGTTCTTC
-,many,TRBJ2-3,TRBV29-1,CSVDLGTDTQYF,TGCAGCGTTGATTTGGGAACAGATACGCAGTATTTT
-,many,TRBJ1-5,TRBV27,CASRLGREGQPQHF,TGTGCCAGCAGGTTAGGCAGGGAAGGACAGCCCCAGCATTTT